This T cell receptor (beta chain) was identified in a study of OX40 agonist ivuxolimab in advanced cancers. Study summary: Ivuxolimab was administered intravenously to patients at 0.01 to 10 mg/kg every 2 weeks. Study-wide findings and caveats: Low normalized T-cell clonal expansion was also seen in some nonresponders.

Method: immunoSEQ multiplex PCR; TCRdb's copy keeps in-frame clones and lacks some. The table has 57,000 or so clones, 83% seen once. The V end lost 0 bases, the J end lost 5 bases, and 14 bases lay between the germline ends. Germline V CDR1 and CDR2: SGHRS, YFSETQ. The CDR3 covers 15 residues. With regard to this clone: The antigen is not known.

The rearrangement joins TRBV5-1 to TRBJ1-1; the D is unclear. This TCR was sampled from an adult with an advanced solid tumor such as melanoma, head and neck, liver or kidney cancer. This sample comprised CD4+ or CD8+ T cells sorted from blood, obtained in a trial of the OX40 agonist ivuxolimab. CDR3 amino acids: CASSLGGIKGTEAFF. The CDR3 DNA sequence: TGCGCCAGCAGCTTGGGGGGAATTAAGGGAACTGAAGCTTTCTTT. The entire variable domain, with the rest obtained from reference TRBV5-1 and TRBJ1-1, is as follows: KAGVTQTPRYLIKTRGQQVTLSCSPISGHRSVSWYQQTPGQGLQFLFEYFSETQRNKGNFPGRFSGRQFSNSRSEMNVSTLELGDSALYLCASSLGGIKGTEAFFGQGTRLTVV.